This T cell receptor (beta chain) comes out of a study of blood T cells in healthy people across ages. On this clonotype: Its antigen remains unknown.

The second PCR ran 7 to 11 cycles with a sample-barcoded 5' primer and J-beta primers. TCRdb fed the 5' RACE reads into MiXCR, producing one record per CDR3 protein. The repertoire consists of some 1.8 million distinct CDR3 sequences, with around 42% occurring once and the leading ten covering 20% to 25%. Study-level findings and limits: The diversity estimates, figures obtained from one million T cells, were considered underestimates. Long-lived and aged donors differed, with more naive CD4+ cells and higher diversity in the long-lived.

V was clipped by 5 bases and J by 0 bases; unmatched bases: 13. This CDR3 is built from 20 residues. Sequenced input: blood. The chain couples TRBV12-3 or TRBV12-4 to TRBJ2-1; 13 nucleotides match TRBD2. The sequence was obtained from a human donor in good health. CDR3 bases: TGTGCCAGCAGTGCGCAACCCGGGACTAGCGGGGCGAGCTCCTACAATGAGCAGTTCTTC. Residues: CASSAQPGTSGASSYNEQFF.